This T cell receptor beta chain was sequenced in a study of T cell responses to AZD1222 COVID-19 vaccine. Produced via immunoSEQ multiplex PCR; TCRdb's table is partial and in-frame only. The data contain around 140,000 clones, just over 90% of them singletons. The CDR3 is 13 residues long. The V and J ends lost 2 bases and 0 bases respectively, with 5 bases between them. CDR1 is MDHEN and CDR2 is SYDVKM in the germline V gene. The clonotype comes from an adult in good health. The input for sequencing was peripheral blood, taken on day 0 of MenACWY control vaccination. This rearrangement joins TRBV28 to TRBJ2-7, with D hard to call. CDR3 nucleotide sequence: TGTGCCAGCAGTTTAGGCGGCTCCTACGAGCAGTACTTC. Amino acids: CASSLGGSYEQYF. The full variable domain, its missing parts supplied by reference TRBV28 and TRBJ2-7, is DVKVTQSSRYLVKRTGEKVFLECVQDMDHENMFWYRQDPGLGLRLIYFSYDVKMKEKGDIPEGYSVSREKKERFSLILESASTNQTSMYLCASSLGGSYEQYFGPGTRLTVT.